These 26 T cell receptor beta chains were sequenced from one sample in a study of siplizumab effects on memory and regulatory T cells. Generated by immunoSEQ multiplex PCR, the TCRdb table keeps only in-frame clones and is missing some. The sample consists of about 100,000 clones, 80% to 95% of them appearing once. The source material was CD4+ T cells sorted from blood. The receptors derive from a human donor in good health.

J is TRBJ1-4 and V is TRBV14; D remains unclear. V was clipped by 1 base and J by 7 bases, with 16 bases between them. CDR3 length: 16 amino acids. Germline V lookup: CDR1 SGHDN, CDR2 FVKESK. CDR3 in DNA: TGTGCCAGCAGCCAAGTTGCCGGGAAGGAGGGTGAAAAACTGTTTTTT. It codes for CASSQVAGKEGEKLFF.

This clone was seen a single time. This sample includes further DNA sequences coding for the same CDR3. The rearrangement uses TRBV7-9 and TRBJ2-7, with 8 bases identical to TRBD2. The CDR3 sequence is 15 residues long. V lost 5 bases and J lost 7; bases outside the gene matches: 13. Germline values: CDR1 SEHNR, CDR2 FQNEAQ (reference sequence). CDR3 bases: TGTGCCAGCAGCGCCAATCCGGGGGGGACGAAAGAGCAGTACTTC. This encodes CASSANPGGTKEQYF.

CDR3 sequence: CASSQDPAGWTETQYF. CDR3 in DNA: TGCGCCAGCAGCCAAGATCCAGCGGGGTGGACGGAGACCCAGTACTTC. This chain uses TRBV4-1 with TRBJ2-5; 7 bases are a match to TRBD2. Germline V gene lookup returns CDR1 MGHRA and CDR2 YSYEKL. Losses at the gene ends were 0 bases for V and 5 bases for J; bases not matched to a gene: 9. CDR3 length equals 16 residues.

The V call is TRBV4-3, the J call TRBJ2-5; possible D gene TRBD1, 6 bases. CDR1 and CDR2 (germline): LGHNA, YSLEER. CDR3 length equals 16 residues. V was trimmed by 0 bases and J by 2 bases, leaving 13 bases between them. The CDR3 reads CASSQEPGHPQETQYF. Here the CDR3 DNA reads TGCGCCAGCAGCCAAGAACCGGGACACCCTCAAGAGACCCAGTACTTC.

This rearrangement joins TRBV15 to TRBJ2-2; a possible D gene is TRBD1 (6 bases). Germline values: CDR1 LNHNV, CDR2 YYDKDF (reference sequence). CDR3 size: 15 residues. V lost 0 bases and J lost 7, with 12 bases in between. CDR3 DNA sequence: TGTGCCACCAGCAGAGAACAGGGAATAGGCGGGGAGCTGTTTTTT. As protein: CATSREQGIGGELFF.

The rearrangement joins TRBV9 to TRBJ2-1; 7 bases match TRBD2. The germline V gene encodes CDR1 SGDLS and CDR2 YYNGEE. The CDR3 is 15 amino acids. Trimming took 4 bases from V and 4 from J; bases not matched to a gene: 8. This CDR3 is CASSRGDYGYNEQFF. As DNA, the CDR3 is TGTGCCAGCAGCCGAGGGGACTACGGTTACAATGAGCAGTTCTTC.

The chain links TRBV18 to TRBJ2-1, with D perhaps TRBD2 (5 bases). The V gene lost 6 bases and the J gene lost 7 bases, with 10 bases spanning the gap. Germline CDR1 reads KGHSH; CDR2 reads LQKENI. The CDR3 has 12 amino acids. The CDR3 region is CASSRGDNEQFF. In DNA, the CDR3 is TGTGCCAGCTCCCGGGGAGATAATGAGCAGTTCTTC.

V gene TRBV7-3 combines with J gene TRBJ2-1; TRBD2 agrees at 10 bases. From germline, CDR1 is SGHTA and CDR2 FQGTGA. V trimming: 5 bases; J trimming: 3 bases; junction bases outside the gene matches: 13. The CDR3 has 18 amino acids. CDR3 DNA: TGTGCCAGCAGCCCCGCCCCTGCTAGCGGGGGAGTCTACAATGAGCAGTTCTTC. Translating gives CASSPAPASGGVYNEQFF.

This chain connects TRBV4-1 to TRBJ1-1, with 9 positions matching TRBD1. Germline V gene sequence: CDR1 MGHRA, CDR2 YSYEKL. V lost 6 bases, J lost 8 bases, and 13 bases stayed unmatched. This CDR3 spans 15 amino acids. CDR3 nucleotide sequence: TGCGCCAGCAGACAGGCGGGACAGGGACTTTCAGAAGCTTTCTTT. Amino acid sequence: CASRQAGQGLSEAFF.

The genes are TRBV15 and TRBJ2-3; the D call may be TRBD1 or TRBD2 (5 bases each). This CDR3 spans 16 amino acids. Trimming cost V 2 bases and J 1 base, with 13 bases left between them. CDR1 LNHNV and CDR2 YYDKDF come from the germline V gene (reference sequence). The CDR3: CATSRTRDAGTDTQYF. CDR3 nucleotides: TGTGCCACCAGCAGAACCCGGGACGCCGGCACAGATACGCAGTATTTT.

This clone was seen only once. The rearrangement links TRBV7-8 to TRBJ2-3; D is possibly TRBD1 or TRBD2 (6 bases each). CDR3 length equals 15 residues. Between the trimmed V and J ends, which lost 3 bases and 2 bases, there was a span of 12 bases. Per the germline V gene, CDR1 is SGHVS and CDR2 is FQNEAQ. CDR3 nucleotides: TGTGCCAGCAGCTTTATTCGGGGGCCCACAGATACGCAGTATTTT. Its protein product is CASSFIRGPTDTQYF.

This chain links TRBV7-9 with TRBJ2-5; 8 nucleotides match TRBD1. The CDR3 is 14 amino acids. The junction had 4 bases not matched to a gene; V was cut back by 2 bases and J by 5 bases. Germline values: CDR1 SEHNR, CDR2 FQNEAQ (reference sequence). In DNA form, the CDR3 reads TGTGCCAGCAGCTTAAAGGACAGGGTTGAGACCCAGTACTTC. Translation gives CASSLKDRVETQYF.

In nucleotides, the CDR3 is TGTGCCAGCTCACCCGGACAGGGGTTTTGGTTCTTC. Translated: CASSPGQGFWFF. The chain combines TRBV18 with TRBJ2-1, with 9 bases aligning to TRBD1. The CDR3 length is 12 residues. Germline V gene sequence: CDR1 KGHSH, CDR2 LQKENI. The V segment lost 3 bases and the J segment 15 bases; nucleotides outside the gene matches: 6.

J is TRBJ2-7 and V is TRBV2, with D possibly being TRBD1 (6 bases). V lost 6 bases, J lost 0 bases, and 15 bases lay in between. The CDR3 is made up of 15 amino acids. In germline, CDR1 is SNHLY, CDR2 FYNNEI. CDR3 coding DNA: TGTGCCAGCAGAACGTTACAGGGTTTCTCCTACGAGCAGTACTTC. Protein: CASRTLQGFSYEQYF.

J is TRBJ2-3 and V is TRBV2, with D perhaps matching TRBD1 or TRBD2 (5 bases each). V shed 4 bases and J shed 5 bases, with 16 bases lying between them. This CDR3 is built from 15 residues. Germline lookup yields CDR1 SNHLY and CDR2 FYNNEI. The CDR3, as DNA: TGTGCCAGCAGTGGAGGAACCGGGGCCCAAGATACGCAGTATTTT. Encoded protein: CASSGGTGAQDTQYF.

The V call is TRBV6-5, the J call TRBJ2-3; D not resolved. This CDR3 is built from 14 residues. Trimming left V 6 bases short and J 0 bases short, with 10 bases between. From germline, CDR1 is MNHEY and CDR2 SVGAGI. For the CDR3, the DNA is TGTGCCAGCAGACTGGACCCGAGCACAGATACGCAGTATTTT. This codes for CASRLDPSTDTQYF.

V and J are TRBV28 and TRBJ2-6; maybe TRBD1 (8 bases). CDR1 MDHEN and CDR2 SYDVKM come from the germline V gene. The CDR3 contains 17 residues. Trimming pared 6 bases from V and 0 bases from J, leaving 15 bases between. The chain's CDR3 is CASRPQGGLSGANVLTF. The DNA for the CDR3 is TGTGCCAGCAGGCCACAGGGGGGGCTCTCTGGGGCCAACGTCCTGACTTTC.

The chain links TRBV19 to TRBJ1-5; D is unclear. In germline, CDR1 is LNHDA, CDR2 SQIVND (reference sequence). The CDR3 runs to 12 residues. Between the trimmed V and J ends, which lost 1 base and 7 bases, there was a span of 5 bases. The CDR3 DNA follows: TGTGCCAGTAGTATAGGGCCGCAGCCCCAGCATTTT. Its translation is CASSIGPQPQHF.

This rearrangement joins TRBV14 to TRBJ2-3; D is possibly TRBD2 (6 bases). V lost 3 bases and J lost 1, with 11 bases in between. CDR1 is SGHDN and CDR2 is FVKESK in the germline V gene. The CDR3 runs 15 residues. The CDR3 DNA reads TGTGCCAGCAGCCAGTGGGGACTTGGCACAGATACGCAGTATTTT. As protein: CASSQWGLGTDTQYF.

The gene calls are TRBV28 and TRBJ1-2; a weak D match, TRBD1 (5 bases). The V and J ends lost 1 base and 5 bases respectively, with 11 bases between them. The CDR3 runs to 14 residues. The germline CDR1 and CDR2 sequences are MDHEN and SYDVKM. CDR3 coding DNA: TGTGCCAGCAGTTTATTGGGGGACTTTTATGGCTACACCTTC. This sequence encodes CASSLLGDFYGYTF.

V is TRBV7-9 and J is TRBJ1-1, with D possibly TRBD1 on 6 matching bases. This CDR3 has 14 residues. Trimming shortened V by 1 base and J by 2 bases, and 8 bases separated the two germline ends. Germline V gene data show CDR1 as SEHNR and CDR2 as FQNEAQ (reference sequence). CDR3 in DNA: TGTGCCAGCAGCTTAGAACAGGGCAACACTGAAGCTTTCTTT. It specifies CASSLEQGNTEAFF.

The chain combines TRBV6-5 with TRBJ2-7; 11 bases map to TRBD2. The CDR3 totals 15 residues. The ends lost 5 bases at V and 3 bases at J; junction bases unmatched: 6. The germline V gene has CDR1 MNHEY and CDR2 SVGAGI. CDR3 residues: CASSPSSGGNYEQYF. CDR3 nucleotide sequence: TGTGCCAGCAGTCCCTCTAGCGGGGGGAACTACGAGCAGTACTTC.

This clone is a singleton in its sample. The rearrangement uses TRBV5-4 and TRBJ2-7; the match to TRBD1 covers 8 bases. This CDR3 contains 13 residues. The J segment lost 7 bases and the V segment lost 7 bases, leaving 10 bases of the junction unmatched. The germline V gene encodes CDR1 SGHNT and CDR2 YYREEE (reference sequence). The CDR3 region has the DNA TGTGCCAGCGGGGACAGGACCCTTAGGGAGCAGTACTTC. Encoded protein: CASGDRTLREQYF.

The rearrangement uses TRBV19 and TRBJ2-5; D tentatively reads TRBD1 or TRBD2 (5 bases each). In germline, CDR1 is LNHDA, CDR2 SQIVND (reference sequence). The V end was cut by 3 bases, the J end by 9 bases, with 20 bases between. The length of the CDR3 is 15 residues. The CDR3 loop is CASSIGQGRAAAQYF. The CDR3 bases are TGTGCCAGTAGTATTGGGCAGGGACGGGCTGCGGCCCAGTACTTC.

The chain employs TRBV10-1 and TRBJ2-7, with D unclear. V was shortened by 5 bases and J by 6 bases, with 14 bases between the two germline ends. The CDR3 consists of 13 residues. The V gene's germline CDR1 is WNHNN and CDR2 SYGVQD (reference sequence). The DNA of the CDR3 is TGCGCCAGCAGTCGGTCCCTGAATGGCGAGCAGTACTTC. Protein product: CASSRSLNGEQYF.

The chain recombines TRBV2 with TRBJ2-2; 8 bases line up with TRBD2. Germline V gene data show CDR1 as SNHLY and CDR2 as FYNNEI. The J segment lost 1 base and the V segment lost 6 bases, leaving 7 bases of the junction unmatched. CDR3 length: 16 amino acids. The CDR3 protein is CASRAPGTRNTGELFF. The CDR3, as DNA: TGTGCCAGCAGAGCCCCCGGGACTAGGAACACCGGGGAGCTGTTTTTT. The full variable domain, in which reference TRBV2 and TRBJ2-2 provide the parts outside the CDR3, is EPEVTQTPSHQVTQMGQEVILRCVPISNHLYFYWYRQILGQKVEFLVSFYNNEISEKSEIFDDQFSVERPDGSNFTLKIRSTKLEDSAMYFCASRAPGTRNTGELFFGEGSRLTVL.